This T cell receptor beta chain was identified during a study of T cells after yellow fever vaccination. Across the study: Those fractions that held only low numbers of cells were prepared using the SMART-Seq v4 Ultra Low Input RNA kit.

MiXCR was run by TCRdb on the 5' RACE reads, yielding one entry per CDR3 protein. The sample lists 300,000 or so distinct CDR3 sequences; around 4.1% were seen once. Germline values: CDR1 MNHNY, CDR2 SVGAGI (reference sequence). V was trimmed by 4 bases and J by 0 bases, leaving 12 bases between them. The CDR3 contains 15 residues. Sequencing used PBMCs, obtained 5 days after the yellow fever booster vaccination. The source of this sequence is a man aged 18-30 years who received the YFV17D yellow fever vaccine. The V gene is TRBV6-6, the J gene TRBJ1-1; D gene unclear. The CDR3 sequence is CASSSQELLNTEAFF. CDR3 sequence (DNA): TGTGCCAGCAGTTCCCAGGAACTACTGAACACTGAAGCTTTCTTT.